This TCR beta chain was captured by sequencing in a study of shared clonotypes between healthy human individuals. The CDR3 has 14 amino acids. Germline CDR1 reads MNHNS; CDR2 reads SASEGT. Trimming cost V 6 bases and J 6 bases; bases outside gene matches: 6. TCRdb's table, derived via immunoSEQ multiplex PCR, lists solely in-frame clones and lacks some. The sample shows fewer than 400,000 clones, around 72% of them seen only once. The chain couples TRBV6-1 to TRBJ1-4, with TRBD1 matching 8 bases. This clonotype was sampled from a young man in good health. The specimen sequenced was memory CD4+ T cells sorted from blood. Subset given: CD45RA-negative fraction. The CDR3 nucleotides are TGTGCCAGCAGCAGGACAGGGAGCGATGAAAAACTGTTTTTT. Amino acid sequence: CASSRTGSDEKLFF.